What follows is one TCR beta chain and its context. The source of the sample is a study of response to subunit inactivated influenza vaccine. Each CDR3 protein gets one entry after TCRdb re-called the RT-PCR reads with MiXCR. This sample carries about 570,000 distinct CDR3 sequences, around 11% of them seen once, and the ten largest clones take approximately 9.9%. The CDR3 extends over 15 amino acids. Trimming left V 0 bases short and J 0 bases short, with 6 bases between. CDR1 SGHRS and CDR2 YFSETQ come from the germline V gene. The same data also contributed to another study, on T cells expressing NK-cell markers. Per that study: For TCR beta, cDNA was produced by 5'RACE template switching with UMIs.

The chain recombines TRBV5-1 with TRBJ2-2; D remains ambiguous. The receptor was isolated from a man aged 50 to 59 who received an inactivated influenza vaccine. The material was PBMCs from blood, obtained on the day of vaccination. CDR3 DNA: TGCGCCAGCAGCTTGGTCCCCGCGAACACCGGGGAGCTGTTTTTT. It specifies CASSLVPANTGELFF.